The 5 T cell receptor beta chains below come from one sample, sequenced in a study of neoadjuvant anti-PD-1 for oral cavity cancer. Sequenced by immunoSEQ multiplex PCR; TCRdb stores in-frame clones only, minus some. The table has 11,000 to 15,000 clones, roughly two thirds seen once; the top ten hold 3.1%. Material: PBMCs, obtained before nivolumab (anti-PD-1) treatment. All receptors derive from a person aged 35 to 85 with oral cavity squamous cell carcinoma.

This chain connects TRBV27 to TRBJ2-1; D ambiguous. Germline CDR1 reads MNHEY; CDR2 reads SMNVEV (reference sequence). V lost 3 bases, J lost 8 bases, and 8 bases lay in between. The CDR3 totals 12 residues. The CDR3 coding sequence is TGTGCCAGCAGTTTTGGACGGTATGAGCAGTTCTTC. Amino acid sequence: CASSFGRYEQFF.

J is TRBJ2-3 and V is TRBV9; TRBD2 aligns across 9 bases. V shed 0 bases and J 4 bases; nucleotides not matched to a gene: 15. CDR3 length equals 19 residues. The germline V gene encodes CDR1 SGDLS and CDR2 YYNGEE. The CDR3 is CASSVGASGISRWADTQYF. DNA of the CDR3: TGTGCCAGCAGCGTAGGGGCTAGCGGGATCTCACGGTGGGCAGATACGCAGTATTTT. The full variable domain, with the rest looked up from reference TRBV9 and TRBJ2-3, is DSGVTQTPKHLITATGQRVTLRCSPRSGDLSVYWYQQSLDQGLQFLIQYYNGEERAKGNILERFSAQQFPDLHSELNLSSLELGDSALYFCASSVGASGISRWADTQYFGPGTRLTVL.

This rearrangement joins TRBV30 to TRBJ1-2; D possibly corresponds to TRBD1 (6 bases). V was pared by 0 bases and J by 5 bases, with 10 bases between. The CDR3 covers 13 residues. CDR1 is GTSNPN, CDR2 SVGIG, per germline (reference sequence). CDR3 sequence (DNA): TGTGCCTGGAGTGTAACAGGGTCATATGGCTACACCTTC. Translated, it gives CAWSVTGSYGYTF. The full variable domain, completed using reference TRBV30 and TRBJ1-2, is SQTIHQWPATLVQPVGSPLSLECTVEGTSNPNLYWYRQAAGRGLQLLFYSVGIGQISSEVPQNLSASRPQDRQFILSSKKLLLSDSGFYLCAWSVTGSYGYTFGSGTRLTVV.

This clone was seen more than once but under ten times. The J gene is TRBJ2-1, the V gene TRBV29-1, with 9 nucleotides matching TRBD1. The CDR3 consists of 14 residues. The V gene end was trimmed by 3 bases and the J gene end by 10 bases; junction bases not matched to a gene: 10. Germline-derived CDR1 and CDR2 are SQVTM and ANQGSEA. CDR3 protein: CSVDSGTGHYEQFF. In DNA, the CDR3 is TGCAGCGTTGATTCGGGGACAGGGCATTACGAGCAGTTCTTC.

The gene calls are TRBV7-9 and TRBJ1-1; the D gene is possibly TRBD1 (5 bases). V lost 1 base to trimming and J lost 3 bases, with 15 bases between them. This CDR3 spans 16 amino acids. Germline V gene lookup returns CDR1 SEHNR and CDR2 FQNEAQ (reference sequence). Here the CDR3 DNA reads TGTGCCAGCAGCTTAGTATGGGTCAGGGAGGACACTGAAGCTTTCTTT. Its protein is CASSLVWVREDTEAFF.